This entry lists 14 T cell receptor beta chains sequenced from one sample in a study of CD8+CD57+ T cells in acquired aplastic anemia. Genomic DNA served as template for TCR beta VDJ and CDR3 profiling. TCRdb passed the reads through MiXCR, listing each CDR3 protein once. The table includes about 400,000 distinct CDR3 sequences, 55% to 75% detected once. What was sequenced was sorted CD4+, CD8+, or CD8+CD57+ T cells (not recorded which) from PBMCs. The receptors here all came from a human donor in good health, serving as a control.

V gene TRBV20-1 combines with J gene TRBJ1-5; 8 bases align to TRBD1. The CDR3 is made up of 13 amino acids. CDR1 and CDR2 from the germline V gene are DFQATT and SNEGSKA (reference sequence). Germline trimming cut 5 bases from V and 6 bases from J; bases unmatched to any gene: 6. The chain's CDR3 is CSAPDRATQPQHF. In nucleotides, the CDR3 is TGCAGTGCTCCGGACAGGGCGACTCAGCCCCAGCATTTT.

This clonotype was seen at least ten times. The chain combines TRBV7-2 with TRBJ2-3; D is perhaps TRBD1 or TRBD2 (6 bases each). Germline CDR1 and CDR2: SGHTA and FQGNSA. With 1 base removed from V and 7 bases from J, the gap between germline ends came to 12 bases. The CDR3 is 14 residues long. CDR3 loop: CASSLGGGSNTQYF. The CDR3, as DNA: TGTGCCAGCAGCTTAGGAGGGGGGTCCAATACGCAGTATTTT.

Points on this clonotype: Its ends do not fully match the called genes, so a read error is possible. The chain is built from TRBV12-3 or TRBV12-4 and TRBJ2-7; a weak D match, TRBD1 (6 bases). The CDR3 sequence is 16 residues long. Here the CDR3 DNA reads TGCGCCAGCAGTAGGTCGGAGAACAGGGAATCCTACGAGCAGTACTTC. Its protein product is CASSRSENRESYEQYF.

The chain links TRBV7-2 to TRBJ2-7; D is tentatively TRBD1 or TRBD2 (6 bases each). Germline V lookup: CDR1 SGHTA, CDR2 FQGNSA. V was trimmed by 5 bases and J by 5 bases, leaving 19 bases between them. The CDR3 extends over 15 amino acids. CDR3 coding DNA: TGTGCCAGCAGCCGAACCGCGACAGGCGGGGACGAGCAGTACTTC. This encodes CASSRTATGGDEQYF. Drawing the rest from reference TRBV7-2 and TRBJ2-7, the complete variable domain is GAGVSQSPSNKVTEKGKDVELRCDPISGHTALYWYRQSLGQGLEFLIYFQGNSAPDKSGLPSDRFSAERTGGSVSTLTIQRTQQEDSAVYLCASSRTATGGDEQYFGPGTRLTVT.

This clonotype was seen at least ten times. The V gene is TRBV20-1, the J gene TRBJ2-5, with 12 bases matching TRBD1. The CDR3 runs 15 residues. Germline V gene data show CDR1 as DFQATT and CDR2 as SNEGSKA (reference sequence). V shed 5 bases, J shed 5 bases, and the junction held 9 bases outside the gene matches. The CDR3 spells CSASSGTGGGETQYF. The CDR3 nucleotides read TGCAGTGCTTCATCCGGGACAGGGGGCGGTGAGACCCAGTACTTC.

The chain links TRBV15 to TRBJ1-5; 7 nucleotides match TRBD1. The CDR3 is 19 amino acids. V lost 0 bases, J lost 2 bases, and 13 bases stayed unmatched. The V gene's germline CDR1 is LNHNV and CDR2 YYDKDF (reference sequence). CDR3 sequence: CATSRDGRLQGTGNQPQHF. In DNA form, the CDR3 reads TGTGCCACCAGCAGAGATGGGCGGCTACAGGGGACAGGCAATCAGCCCCAGCATTTT.

Remarks on this clonotype: A clone one base away is much larger, so this may be a read error. The chain couples TRBV4-2 to TRBJ1-1; D is undetermined. The germline gives CDR1 LGHNA, CDR2 YNFKEQ. The V gene lost 2 bases and the J gene lost 4 bases, with 11 bases spanning the gap. The CDR3 runs 14 residues. The CDR3 DNA reads as TGTGCCAGCAGCCAACAGCCGACGAGCACTGAAGCTTTCTTT. Its translation: CASSQQPTSTEAFF.

The chain employs TRBV9 and TRBJ2-3; 7 positions agree with TRBD2. From germline, CDR1 is SGDLS and CDR2 YYNGEE. V dropped 4 bases and J dropped 5; count of bases not matched to a gene: 10. The CDR3 is made up of 15 amino acids. The CDR3 spells CASSLGAGDLDTQYF. The DNA of the CDR3 is TGTGCCAGCAGCTTAGGGGCGGGAGATCTAGATACGCAGTATTTT.

Worth noting for this clonotype: The CDR3 does not end in the conserved phenylalanine or tryptophan, so this is likely a read error. The DNA is omitted, as the CDR3 cannot be located on it reliably, and the CDR3 follows TCRdb's listing. The V gene is TRBV7-8, the J gene TRBJ1-1; the table's TRBD1 call for D was not verified on the DNA. With termini counted, the CDR3 has 13 amino acids. Germline assignment: CDR1 SGHVS and CDR2 FQNEAQ. CDR3 residues: CASSSGTGPQRGY.

The chain recombines TRBV7-2 with TRBJ2-3, with a possible D match to TRBD2 (5 bases). The CDR3 runs 15 residues. The germline gives CDR1 SGHTA, CDR2 FQGNSA. V gave up 5 bases and J gave up 11 bases, with 23 bases separating them. DNA for the CDR3: TGTGCCAGCAGCCCCAGACCCCCGGCGGGCAATGAGCAGTATTTT. Translating it yields CASSPRPPAGNEQYF.

The V gene is TRBV2, the J gene TRBJ2-2; TRBD2 matches 7 bases. This CDR3 has 15 residues. CDR1 SNHLY and CDR2 FYNNEI come from the germline V gene. The ends lost 5 bases at V and 12 bases at J; junction bases unmatched: 15. As DNA, the CDR3 is TGTGCCAGCAGTCAAGGGCTGGGGGGGGAGCGCCAGCTGTTTTTT. Amino acids: CASSQGLGGERQLFF.

The rearrangement uses TRBV7-2 and TRBJ1-5; weak D call: TRBD1 (5 bases). V lost 5 bases to trimming and J lost 7 bases, with 18 bases between them. Germline V gene sequence: CDR1 SGHTA, CDR2 FQGNSA. The length of the CDR3 is 15 residues. The CDR3 spells CASSRAGGWKQPQHF. CDR3 sequence (DNA): TGTGCCAGCAGCAGAGCGGGGGGGTGGAAGCAGCCCCAGCATTTT.

This chain links TRBV14 with TRBJ2-3; D might be TRBD1 or TRBD2, each matching 5 bases. With 4 bases removed from V and 4 bases from J, the gap between germline ends came to 18 bases. This CDR3 contains 16 residues. CDR1 is SGHDN and CDR2 is FVKESK in the germline V gene. DNA for the CDR3: TGTGCCAGCAGCCGTGGGAGACTCAGGGCGTCAGATACGCAGTATTTT. Protein product: CASSRGRLRASDTQYF.

The chain joins TRBV24-1 to TRBJ1-5; 8 positions match TRBD1. The CDR3 sequence is 13 residues long. CDR1 is KGHDR, CDR2 SFDVKD, per germline. With 11 bases clipped from V and 3 bases from J, the junction kept 5 bases outside the gene matches. This chain's CDR3 is CASNQGANQPQHF. The CDR3 coding sequence is TGTGCCAGCAATCAGGGGGCCAATCAGCCCCAGCATTTT.